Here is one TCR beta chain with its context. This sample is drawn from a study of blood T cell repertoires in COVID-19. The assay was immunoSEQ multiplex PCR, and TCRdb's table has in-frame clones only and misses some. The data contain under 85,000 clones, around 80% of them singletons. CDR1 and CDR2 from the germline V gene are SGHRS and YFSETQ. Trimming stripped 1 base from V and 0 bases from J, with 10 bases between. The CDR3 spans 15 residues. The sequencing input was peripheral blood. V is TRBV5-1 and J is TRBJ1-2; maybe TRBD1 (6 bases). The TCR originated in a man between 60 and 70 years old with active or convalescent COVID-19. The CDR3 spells CASSLRQDANYGYTF. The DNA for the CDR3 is TGCGCCAGCAGCTTGAGACAGGACGCTAACTATGGCTACACCTTC.